The source of this T cell receptor (beta chain) is a study of shared clonotypes between healthy human individuals. The V gene lost 0 bases and the J gene lost 1 base, with 9 bases spanning the gap. CDR1 SGDLS and CDR2 YYNGEE come from the germline V gene. The CDR3 has 15 residues. The assay used deep level. The DNA input per sorted-subset replicate PCR was roughly 0.2 ug, corresponding to some 30,000 T cell genomes. Clones were read by immunoSEQ multiplex PCR, and TCRdb kept only the in-frame ones, dropping some. The sample includes 600,000 to 750,000 clones, 72% seen only once; the top ten take around 1.8%. The donors, healthy adults who were HIV-negative, had experienced no recent acute infections or vaccinations.

The TCR originated in a woman younger than 45 in good health. The sequencing sample was made of memory CD4+ T cells sorted from blood. Subset here: CD45RA-negative fraction. The chain recombines TRBV9 with TRBJ2-3; tentatively, D is TRBD2 (5 bases). CDR3 sequence: CASSVDPAGTDTQYF. For the CDR3, the DNA is TGTGCCAGCAGCGTAGACCCAGCGGGCACAGATACGCAGTATTTT.